These 15 T cell receptor beta chains came from one sample sequenced in a study of blood T cell repertoires in COVID-19. Assay used: immunoSEQ multiplex PCR; TCRdb lists only in-frame clones, some missing. The profile shows some 43,000 clones, 82% of them singletons. Sequencing used peripheral blood. These receptors were obtained from a woman aged 55-70 years with acute or convalescent COVID-19.

The rearrangement joins TRBV20-1 to TRBJ2-5; maybe TRBD1 (5 bases). V lost 5 bases and J 5 bases, leaving 15 bases between the germline ends. Germline V gene lookup returns CDR1 DFQATT and CDR2 SNEGSKA (reference sequence). The CDR3 is made up of 13 amino acids. The CDR3 coding sequence is TGCAGTGCTGGTGGTGGGGCCTGGGAGACCCAGTACTTC. Translating gives CSAGGGAWETQYF.

This clone was detected a few times. The chain links TRBV27 to TRBJ1-2, with 8 bases lining up with TRBD1. The germline V gene encodes CDR1 MNHEY and CDR2 SMNVEV (reference sequence). This CDR3 has 14 residues. After removal of 4 bases from V and 7 bases from J, the junction contained 8 bases not matched to a gene. This CDR3 is CASSSVTGGSGYTF. The CDR3 coding sequence is TGTGCCAGCAGTTCAGTAACAGGGGGTAGTGGCTACACCTTC.

The chain employs TRBV29-1 and TRBJ1-2; 7 bases line up with TRBD1. Germline CDR1 is SQVTM and CDR2 is ANQGSEA. V shed 3 bases, J shed 4 bases, and the junction held 2 bases outside the gene matches. The CDR3 extends over 12 amino acids. CDR3 sequence: CSVDGTAYGYTF. DNA for the CDR3: TGCAGCGTTGATGGGACAGCCTATGGCTACACCTTC.

This chain connects TRBV4-3 to TRBJ1-2; D gene ambiguous. Germline CDR1 LGHNA, CDR2 YSLEER. The CDR3 runs to 16 residues. V lost 0 bases to trimming and J lost 2 bases, with 13 bases between them. The CDR3 sequence: CASSQDPVLRNYGYTF. The CDR3 bases are TGCGCCAGCAGCCAAGATCCGGTCTTGCGCAACTATGGCTACACCTTC.

This clone was recorded once. J is TRBJ2-3 and V is TRBV5-1; 10 bases map to TRBD1. Germline V lookup: CDR1 SGHRS, CDR2 YFSETQ. With V trimmed by 7 bases and J by 5 bases, 4 bases remained unmatched. CDR3 size: 13 residues. This CDR3 is CASGQGVQDTQYF. The CDR3 bases are TGCGCCAGCGGACAGGGGGTCCAAGATACGCAGTATTTT.

The chain combines TRBV5-1 with TRBJ1-2, with a possible D match to TRBD1 (5 bases). Germline values: CDR1 SGHRS, CDR2 YFSETQ. With 1 base removed from V and 1 base from J, the gap between germline ends came to 5 bases. The CDR3 covers 13 residues. The CDR3 DNA follows: TGCGCCAGCAGCTTGCAGGGTAACTATGGCTACACCTTC. It translates to CASSLQGNYGYTF.

The V and J genes are TRBV5-1 and TRBJ2-7; no clear D gene. This CDR3 spans 13 amino acids. Germline V gene sequence: CDR1 SGHRS, CDR2 YFSETQ. V was shortened by 1 base and J by 0 bases, with 5 bases between the two germline ends. The CDR3 loop reads CASSLTDSYEQYF. Here the CDR3 DNA reads TGCGCCAGCAGCTTGACAGACTCCTACGAGCAGTACTTC.

The gene calls are TRBV5-4 and TRBJ2-3; 8 bases are shared with TRBD1. Germline values: CDR1 SGHNT, CDR2 YYREEE (reference sequence). This CDR3 is built from 16 residues. Germline trimming cut 0 bases from V and 4 bases from J; bases unmatched to any gene: 7. The CDR3 coding sequence is TGTGCCAGCAGCTTGGTTTCGAGACAGGGGTCAGATACGCAGTATTTT. Translated, it gives CASSLVSRQGSDTQYF.

This rearrangement joins TRBV11-3 to TRBJ2-1, with TRBD2 identical over 7 bases. This CDR3 has 14 residues. After removal of 4 bases from V and 5 bases from J, the junction contained 5 bases not matched to a gene. Germline V CDR1 and CDR2: SGHNT, YENEEA. DNA of the CDR3: TGTGCCAGCAGCTCTGGGGGGGGTAACAATGAGCAGTTCTTC. Its protein product is CASSSGGGNNEQFF.

A few counts support this clone. The V gene is TRBV29-1, the J gene TRBJ1-2; D may be TRBD1 (5 bases). CDR1 is SQVTM and CDR2 is ANQGSEA in the germline V gene. The ends were cut back, 6 bases at V and 2 bases at J, with 10 bases in the middle. The CDR3 spans 12 residues. CDR3 loop: CSVETENYGYTF. For the CDR3, the DNA is TGCAGCGTGGAGACAGAGAACTATGGCTACACCTTC. Full variable domain (rest looked up from reference TRBV29-1 and TRBJ1-2): SAVISQKPSRDICQRGTSLTIQCQVDSQVTMMFWYRQQPGQSLTLIATANQGSEATYESGFVIDKFPISRPNLTFSTLTVSNMSPEDSSIYLCSVETENYGYTFGSGTRLTVV.

The chain combines TRBV29-1 with TRBJ1-2, with D maybe TRBD1 (6 bases). Germline V CDR1 and CDR2: SQVTM, ANQGSEA. The V end was cut by 5 bases, the J end by 2 bases, with 15 bases between. The CDR3 length is 14 residues. The CDR3 sequence: CSVPIITGNYGYTF. In DNA form, the CDR3 reads TGCAGCGTTCCCATAATAACAGGGAACTATGGCTACACCTTC.

CDR3 sequence (DNA): TGTGCCATCAGTGAGTCTAGCGGGGGTTACGAGCAGTACTTC. Translation: CAISESSGGYEQYF. V is TRBV10-3 and J is TRBJ2-7; 9 nucleotides match TRBD2. V was clipped by 0 bases and J by 4 bases; unmatched bases: 1. The CDR3 is made up of 14 amino acids. CDR1 and CDR2 (germline): ENHRY, SYGVKD.

This clone appeared a single time. This chain joins TRBV4-1 and TRBJ2-7, with D possibly matching TRBD2 (6 bases). V lost 1 base and J 3 bases, leaving 16 bases between the germline ends. The CDR3 covers 16 residues. CDR1 MGHRA and CDR2 YSYEKL come from the germline V gene. The DNA of the CDR3 is TGCGCCAGCAGCCAAGTTCCGTTCCCCGGGGGCTACGAGCAGTACTTC. Translating gives CASSQVPFPGGYEQYF.

The chain combines TRBV3-1 (or the pseudogene TRBV3-2) with TRBJ2-1, with 10 bases lining up with TRBD2. Germline V gives CDR1 LGHDT, CDR2 YNNKEL (reference sequence). J lost 9 bases, V lost 2 bases, and 7 bases had no gene match. This CDR3 has 15 residues. The CDR3 DNA follows: TGTGCCAGCAGCCAAAAAGCGGGGGGGCCGGGTGAGCAGTTCTTC. Translating gives CASSQKAGGPGEQFF.

The V and J genes are TRBV11-3 and TRBJ2-3; 10 positions match TRBD1. The CDR3 loop spans 15 amino acids. Germline trimming cut 5 bases from V and 5 bases from J; bases unmatched to any gene: 7. Germline values: CDR1 SGHNT, CDR2 YENEEA. The CDR3: CASSDGTGVIDTQYF. CDR3 bases: TGTGCCAGCAGCGATGGGACAGGGGTGATAGATACGCAGTATTTT.